The TCR beta chain described here comes from a study of cytomegalovirus exposure and HLA in healthy donors. CDR1 and CDR2 (germline): SGHVS, FNYEAQ. There are 15 residues in the CDR3. Losses at the gene ends were 4 bases for V and 3 bases for J; bases not matched to a gene: 4. Method: immunoSEQ multiplex PCR; TCRdb's copy keeps in-frame clones and lacks some. This sample carries over 150,000 clones, roughly 86% of them seen once, and the ten largest clones take 2.1%. The specimen was PBMCs. The gene calls are TRBV7-6 and TRBJ2-7, with TRBD2 matching over 12 bases. This receptor was taken from a human donor in good health. CDR3 residues: CASSSWTSGNYEQYF. In DNA form, the CDR3 reads TGTGCCAGCAGCTCATGGACTAGCGGGAACTACGAGCAGTACTTC.